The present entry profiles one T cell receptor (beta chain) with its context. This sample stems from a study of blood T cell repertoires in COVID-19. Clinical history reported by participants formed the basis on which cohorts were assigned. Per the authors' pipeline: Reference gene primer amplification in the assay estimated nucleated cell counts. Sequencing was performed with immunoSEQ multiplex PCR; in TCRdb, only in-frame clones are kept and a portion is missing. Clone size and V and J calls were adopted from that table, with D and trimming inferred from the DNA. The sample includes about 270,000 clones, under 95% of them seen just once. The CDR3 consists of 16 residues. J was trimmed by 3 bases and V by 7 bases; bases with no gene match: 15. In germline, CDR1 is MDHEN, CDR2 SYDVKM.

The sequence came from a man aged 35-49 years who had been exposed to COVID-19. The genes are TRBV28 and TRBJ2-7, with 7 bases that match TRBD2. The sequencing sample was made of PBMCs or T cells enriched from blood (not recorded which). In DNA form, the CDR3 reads TGTGCCAGCAACCCCCATGGCGGGAGAAGGGACTACGAGCAGTACTTC. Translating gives CASNPHGGRRDYEQYF.